The clone carrying this T cell receptor beta chain was counted between two and nine times. Its antigen remains unknown. Germline V CDR1 and CDR2: SGHRS, YFSETQ. The trim removed 4 bases at V and 5 bases at J, leaving 10 bases unmatched. The CDR3 totals 15 residues. cDNA libraries of TCR beta carried unique molecular identifiers. TCRdb fed the PCR reads into MiXCR, producing one record per CDR3 protein. The table includes under 650,000 distinct CDR3 sequences, 44% detected once. These data come from a study of post-analysis software for immune sequencing data. General study findings and limits: Comparison with controls showed significantly lower normalized Chao1 diversity in multiple sclerosis patients. With TRBV5-6, TRBV5-1 and TRBV20-1 included, five TRBV segments were more frequent in patients than in controls. Pronounced co-clustering by F measure was evident among identically batched samples.

The sample consisted of blood. This chain uses TRBV5-1 with TRBJ2-7; 9 bases align to TRBD2. The source of this sequence is a girl aged 10 to 17 with multiple sclerosis. Here the CDR3 reads CASSELAGVGNEQYF. The CDR3 DNA is TGCGCCAGCAGCGAGTTAGCGGGAGTGGGTAACGAGCAGTACTTC.